These 22 T cell receptor beta chains were all obtained from the same sample, sequenced in a study of beta chain features in type 1 diabetes (dated by TCRdb to the late 2010s). The library was prepared using the immunoSEQ multiplex PCR assay. All of the isolated RNA was reverse transcribed with the High Capacity cDNA Reverse Transcription Kit, so expressed TCRB transcripts were sequenced. What TCRdb holds here is the immuneACCESS table cut down to in-frame rearrangements. Part of the clones is not present; checked against another copy, under half of the missing clones reflect an unresolved V gene, and the others are unexplained. This sample holds 350,000 to 400,000 clones; approximately 15% were observed only once. The top ten constitute about 0.018% of the sample. Sequencing was carried out using naive CD4+ T cells from blood. Per the publication, the cell subset or site label means: true naive CD4+ T cells. These receptor sequences come from a woman between 18 and 29 years old in good health.

The chain employs TRBV28 and TRBJ2-1; 8 bases line up with TRBD2. V trimming: 10 bases; J trimming: 0 bases; junction bases outside the gene matches: 5. Germline CDR1 is MDHEN and CDR2 is SYDVKM. The CDR3 is made up of 14 amino acids. In DNA, the CDR3 is TGTGCCATTGGAAGCGGGAGCTCCTACAATGAGCAGTTCTTC. This codes for CAIGSGSSYNEQFF.

The chain uses TRBV7-8 and TRBJ1-1; D not certain. Germline V gene sequence: CDR1 SGHVS, CDR2 FQNEAQ. With 4 bases removed from V and 10 bases from J, the gap between germline ends came to 16 bases. This CDR3 has 13 residues. The CDR3 loop is CASSSRLQRSAFF. The CDR3 DNA reads as TGTGCCAGCAGCTCCCGACTCCAGCGGTCAGCTTTCTTT.

This clone was detected only a few times. DNA for the CDR3: TGCGCCAGCAGCCAAGTTTGGGCAGGGGGCACCGGGGAGCTGTTTTTT. Translating gives CASSQVWAGGTGELFF. This chain connects TRBV4-3 to TRBJ2-2; 7 bases align to TRBD1. Trimming cost V 1 base and J 4 bases; bases outside gene matches: 6. This CDR3 spans 16 amino acids. In germline, CDR1 is LGHNA, CDR2 YSLEER.

There are a few counts of this clone. This chain connects TRBV5-1 to TRBJ1-1, with a possible D match to TRBD1 (5 bases). The CDR3 covers 12 residues. Per the germline V gene, CDR1 is SGHRS and CDR2 is YFSETQ. Trimming removed 0 bases at V and 7 bases at J, with 7 bases between. The CDR3 nucleotides read TGCGCCAGCAGCTTGGAGGGGAATGAAGCTTTCTTT. This sequence encodes CASSLEGNEAFF.

The chain combines TRBV30 with TRBJ1-3; D uncertain. The V end lost 3 bases, the J end lost 0 bases, and 3 bases lay between the germline ends. Looked up from germline, CDR1 is GTSNPN and CDR2 is SVGIG (reference sequence). This CDR3 is built from 12 residues. The DNA for the CDR3 is TGTGCCTGGAGGTACTCTGGAAACACCATATATTTT. Residues: CAWRYSGNTIYF.

This clone was observed a handful of times. The CDR3 here is CASRRTEAGDIQYF. As DNA, the CDR3 is TGTGCCAGCAGAAGAACAGAGGCCGGGGACATTCAGTACTTC. The chain combines TRBV6-5 with TRBJ2-4; TRBD2 is a possible D gene (5 bases). CDR1 is MNHEY and CDR2 is SVGAGI in the germline V gene. The V and J ends lost 6 bases and 8 bases respectively, with 17 bases between them. The CDR3 spans 14 residues.

This clone was observed a handful of times. V gene TRBV1 combines with J gene TRBJ2-1; TRBD1, the D gene given by the table, was not confirmed from the DNA. TRBV1 is termed a pseudogene. There are 14 residues in the CDR3. Here the CDR3 DNA reads TGCACCAGCAGCCAAGGGGGCAGGGCGAATGAGCAGTTCTTC. Encoded protein: CTSSQGGRANEQFF.

This clone was seen more than once but under ten times. The chain is built from TRBV14 and TRBJ2-7; D might be TRBD2 (6 bases). The CDR3 has 16 amino acids. Per germline, CDR1 SGHDN and CDR2 FVKESK. Between the trimmed V and J ends, which lost 4 bases and 0 bases, there was a span of 16 bases. The CDR3 region has the DNA TGTGCCAGCAGCCCCCTCGGGCGGGAAAACTCCTACGAGCAGTACTTC. It specifies CASSPLGRENSYEQYF.

This clone was observed a few times. This sequence joins TRBV5-6 and TRBJ2-1, with a possible D match to TRBD2 (6 bases). This CDR3 spans 17 amino acids. Trimming took off 0 bases at V and 9 bases at J, with 22 bases between the two ends. The germline V gene has CDR1 SGHDT and CDR2 YYEEEE. CDR3 sequence: CASSLGVGSMIFREQFF. The CDR3, as DNA: TGTGCCAGCAGCTTGGGCGTCGGGAGTATGATTTTCCGTGAGCAGTTCTTC.

This clone showed up just a few times. The V call is TRBV7-2, the J call TRBJ1-1, with TRBD1 identical over 8 bases. V gave up 3 bases and J gave up 1 base; unmatched junction bases: 4. Looked up from germline, CDR1 is SGHTA and CDR2 is FQGNSA. The CDR3 extends over 15 amino acids. Here the CDR3 reads CASSFQGARNTEAFF. CDR3 in DNA: TGTGCCAGCAGCTTCCAGGGGGCCAGGAACACTGAAGCTTTCTTT.

The J gene is TRBJ1-2, the V gene TRBV6-6, with a possible D match to TRBD1 (6 bases). This CDR3 has 13 amino acids. Between the trimmed V and J ends, which lost 5 bases and 6 bases, there was a span of 13 bases. The germline gives CDR1 MNHNY, CDR2 SVGAGI (reference sequence). The CDR3 DNA is TGTGCCAGCAGTGCCTCACAGGGAGATGGCTACACCTTC. Protein: CASSASQGDGYTF.

This chain uses TRBV28 with TRBJ2-2, with 7 positions matching TRBD1. Germline V CDR1 and CDR2: MDHEN, SYDVKM. Trimming removed 5 bases from V and 2 bases from J; junction bases left unmatched: 5. The CDR3 length is 15 residues. CDR3 protein: CASSVGQVNTGELFF. The CDR3 coding sequence is TGTGCCAGCAGTGTAGGACAGGTTAACACCGGGGAGCTGTTTTTT.

The chain links TRBV6-1 to TRBJ1-1; 10 nucleotides agree with TRBD1. CDR3 length: 14 amino acids. CDR1 is MNHNS and CDR2 is SASEGT in the germline V gene. The trim removed 5 bases at V and 11 bases at J, leaving 11 bases unmatched. The CDR3 loop is CASSSGTGVYQAFF. CDR3 in DNA: TGTGCCAGCAGTTCCGGGACAGGGGTCTATCAGGCTTTCTTT.

This chain connects TRBV28 to TRBJ2-3; D possibly corresponds to TRBD1 (6 bases). CDR1 is MDHEN, CDR2 SYDVKM, per germline. Between the trimmed V and J ends, which lost 7 bases and 3 bases, there was a span of 11 bases. The CDR3 is 13 amino acids. CDR3 sequence: CASTQGGTDTQYF. The DNA for the CDR3 is TGTGCCAGCACTCAAGGGGGTACAGATACGCAGTATTTT.

This clone showed up just a few times. The chain is built from TRBV28 and TRBJ2-7; 7 nucleotides agree with TRBD1. This CDR3 comprises 16 residues. V was pared by 6 bases and J by 3 bases, with 14 bases of the junction left unmatched. The germline gives CDR1 MDHEN, CDR2 SYDVKM. The CDR3 DNA reads as TGTGCCAGCAGGACCGCCGGGACAGCCAATCTCTACGAGCAGTACTTC. It codes for CASRTAGTANLYEQYF.

The chain couples TRBV19 to TRBJ2-1; 8 bases align to TRBD1. V trimming: 8 bases; J trimming: 6 bases; junction bases outside the gene matches: 6. The CDR3 has 13 residues. Germline V lookup: CDR1 LNHDA, CDR2 SQIVND (reference sequence). CDR3: CASHAGTGNEQFF. CDR3 bases: TGTGCCAGTCACGCCGGGACAGGCAATGAGCAGTTCTTC.

This chain links TRBV30 with TRBJ2-1; TRBD1 might be the D (6 bases). V lost 4 bases and J 3 bases, leaving 13 bases between the germline ends. Germline CDR1 reads GTSNPN; CDR2 reads SVGIG (reference sequence). The CDR3 loop spans 14 amino acids. The CDR3 reads CAWTRGGFYNEQFF. CDR3 in DNA: TGTGCCTGGACTCGAGGGGGTTTCTACAATGAGCAGTTCTTC.

In nucleotides, the CDR3 is TGTGCCACCAGCAAGAGGACAGGGATGTATCGGGACGAGCAGTACTTC. It codes for CATSKRTGMYRDEQYF. The chain has TRBV15 and TRBJ2-7, with 8 positions matching TRBD1. V lost 4 bases and J lost 5; bases outside the gene matches: 13. Germline CDR1 LNHNV, CDR2 YYDKDF (reference sequence). The CDR3 extends over 16 amino acids.

This clone occurred a few times. The chain joins TRBV6-5 to TRBJ2-3; no clear D gene. Germline V gene data show CDR1 as MNHEY and CDR2 as SVGAGI. CDR3 size: 14 residues. Between the trimmed V and J ends, which lost 2 bases and 1 base, there was a span of 7 bases. CDR3 loop: CASSYDWRTDTQYF. The CDR3 DNA reads as TGTGCCAGCAGTTACGACTGGCGCACAGATACGCAGTATTTT.

The genes are TRBV7-9 and TRBJ2-7; maybe TRBD1 (5 bases). Trimming removed 8 bases at V and 2 bases at J, with 13 bases between. The CDR3 runs to 13 residues. Germline lookup yields CDR1 SEHNR and CDR2 FQNEAQ (reference sequence). The CDR3 region has the DNA TGTGCCAGCGTGTGGGGCGCAACCTACGAGCAGTACTTC. Translating it yields CASVWGATYEQYF.

This clone has more than one count but fewer than ten. The chain is built from TRBV19 and TRBJ2-5; D is ambiguous. The CDR3 has 14 residues. The germline CDR1 and CDR2 sequences are LNHDA and SQIVND (reference sequence). Trimming left V 7 bases short and J 0 bases short, with 12 bases between. CDR3 in amino acids: CASNANSYQETQYF. CDR3 DNA sequence: TGTGCCAGTAACGCTAACAGCTACCAAGAGACCCAGTACTTC. The whole variable domain, remainder taken from reference TRBV19 and TRBJ2-5, is DGGITQSPKYLFRKEGQNVTLSCEQNLNHDAMYWYRQDPGQGLRLIYYSQIVNDFQKGDIAEGYSVSREKKESFPLTVTSAQKNPTAFYLCASNANSYQETQYFGPGTRLLVL.

The chain couples TRBV4-1 to TRBJ2-3; a possible D gene is TRBD2 (6 bases). This CDR3 has 14 residues. V gave up 4 bases and J gave up 2 bases, with 10 bases separating them. The germline V gene encodes CDR1 MGHRA and CDR2 YSYEKL. CDR3 DNA: TGCGCCAGCAGCCGGGGGGAAACCACAGATACGCAGTATTTT. Its translation is CASSRGETTDTQYF.